The clone carrying this T cell receptor (beta chain) appeared many times. An end of the junction does not agree with germline; a read error may underlie this. The data are from a study of Graves' ophthalmopathy and Graves' hyperthyroidism. Study-wide background: Peripheral blood samples were taken at initial diagnosis, before any treatment.

RNA transcripts provided the template for amplifying TCR beta CDR3 regions. Investigators did first-round RT-PCR with HTBI primers, then second-round multiplex PCR. From the multiplex PCR reads, TCRdb called clonotypes with MiXCR, one entry per CDR3 protein. The data hold 620,000 or so distinct CDR3 sequences, with about 24% observed a single time. Germline values: CDR1 SNHLY, CDR2 FYNNEI. The CDR3 contains 15 residues. The rearrangement uses TRBV2 and TRBJ2-4; TRBD2 agrees at 9 bases. This clonotype was sampled from a woman between 18 and 30 years old with stable Graves' hyperthyroidism. Some clones in this sample may be carry-over from other donors' samples. The specimen was peripheral blood. The DNA for the CDR3 is TGTGCCAGCGGTGATAGCGGGAGTAGAGAAAACATTCAGTACTTC. Protein: CASGDSGSRENIQYF.